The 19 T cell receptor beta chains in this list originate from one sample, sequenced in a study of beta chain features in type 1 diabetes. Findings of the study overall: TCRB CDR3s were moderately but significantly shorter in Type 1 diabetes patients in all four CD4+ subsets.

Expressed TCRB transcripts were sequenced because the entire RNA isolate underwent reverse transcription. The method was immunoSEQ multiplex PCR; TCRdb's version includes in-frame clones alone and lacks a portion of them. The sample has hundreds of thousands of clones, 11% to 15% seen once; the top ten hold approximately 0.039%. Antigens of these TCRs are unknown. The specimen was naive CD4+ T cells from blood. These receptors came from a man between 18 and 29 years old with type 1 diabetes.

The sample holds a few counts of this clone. Here the CDR3 reads CSVARVLTGELFF. The CDR3 DNA sequence: TGCAGCGTTGCCAGGGTTCTAACCGGGGAGCTGTTTTTT. The chain has TRBV29-1 and TRBJ2-2; maybe TRBD1 (5 bases). V gave up 4 bases and J gave up 5 bases, with 11 bases separating them. In germline, CDR1 is SQVTM, CDR2 ANQGSEA. The CDR3 is made up of 13 amino acids.

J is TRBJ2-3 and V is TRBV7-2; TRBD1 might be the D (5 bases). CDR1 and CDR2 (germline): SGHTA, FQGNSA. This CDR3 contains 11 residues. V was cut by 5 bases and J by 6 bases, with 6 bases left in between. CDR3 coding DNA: TGTGCCAGCAGCCGACAGGATACGCAGTATTTT. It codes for CASSRQDTQYF.

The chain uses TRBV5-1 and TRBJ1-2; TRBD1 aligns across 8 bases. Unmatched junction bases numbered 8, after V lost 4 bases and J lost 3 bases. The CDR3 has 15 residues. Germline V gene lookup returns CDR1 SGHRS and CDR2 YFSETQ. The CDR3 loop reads CASSASRGPYYGYTF. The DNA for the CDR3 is TGCGCCAGCAGCGCGAGCAGGGGGCCATACTATGGCTACACCTTC.

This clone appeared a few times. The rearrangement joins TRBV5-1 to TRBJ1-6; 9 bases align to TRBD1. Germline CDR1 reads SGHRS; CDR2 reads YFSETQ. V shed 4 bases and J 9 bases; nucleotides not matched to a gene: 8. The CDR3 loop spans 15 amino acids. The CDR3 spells CASSQLQGASSPLHF. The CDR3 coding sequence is TGCGCCAGCAGCCAACTACAGGGGGCGAGTTCACCCCTCCACTTT.

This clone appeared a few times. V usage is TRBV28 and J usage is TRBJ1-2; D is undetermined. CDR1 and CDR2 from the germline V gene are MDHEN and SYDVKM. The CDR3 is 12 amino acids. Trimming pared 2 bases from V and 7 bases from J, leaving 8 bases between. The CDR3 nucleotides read TGTGCCAGCAGTTTACAAGGGCTTGGCTACACCTTC. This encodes CASSLQGLGYTF.

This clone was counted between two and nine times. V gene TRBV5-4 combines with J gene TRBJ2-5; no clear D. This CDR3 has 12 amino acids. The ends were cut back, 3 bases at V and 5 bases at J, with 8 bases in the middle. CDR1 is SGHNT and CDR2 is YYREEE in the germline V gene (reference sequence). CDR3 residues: CASSSPSETQYF. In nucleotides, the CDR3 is TGTGCCAGCAGCTCGCCGTCCGAGACCCAGTACTTC.

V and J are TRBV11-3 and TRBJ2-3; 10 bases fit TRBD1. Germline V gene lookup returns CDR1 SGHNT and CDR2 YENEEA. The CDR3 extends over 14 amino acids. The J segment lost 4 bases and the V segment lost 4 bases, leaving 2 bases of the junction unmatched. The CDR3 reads CASSSGQGADTQYF. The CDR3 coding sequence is TGTGCCAGCAGCTCAGGACAGGGGGCAGATACGCAGTATTTT.

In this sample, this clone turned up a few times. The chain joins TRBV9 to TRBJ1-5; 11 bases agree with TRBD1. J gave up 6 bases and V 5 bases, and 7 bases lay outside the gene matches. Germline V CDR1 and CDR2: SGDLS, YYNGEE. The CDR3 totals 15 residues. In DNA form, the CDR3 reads TGTGCCAGCAGTGCCGGACAGGGGGCGAGTCAGCCCCAGCATTTT. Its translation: CASSAGQGASQPQHF.

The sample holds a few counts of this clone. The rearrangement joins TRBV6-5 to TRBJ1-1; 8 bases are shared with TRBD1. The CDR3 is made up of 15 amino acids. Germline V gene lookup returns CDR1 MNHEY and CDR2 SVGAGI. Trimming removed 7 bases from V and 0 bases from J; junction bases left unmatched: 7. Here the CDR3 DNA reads TGTGCCAGCACTCAGGACAGGGCGGTGAACACTGAAGCTTTCTTT. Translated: CASTQDRAVNTEAFF.

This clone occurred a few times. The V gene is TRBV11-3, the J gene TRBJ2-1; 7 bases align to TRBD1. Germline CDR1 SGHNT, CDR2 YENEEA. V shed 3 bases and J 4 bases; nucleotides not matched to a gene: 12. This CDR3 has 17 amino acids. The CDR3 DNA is TGTGCCAGCAGCTTGGGAAGAACCGGGACAGAGTACAATGAGCAGTTCTTC. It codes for CASSLGRTGTEYNEQFF.

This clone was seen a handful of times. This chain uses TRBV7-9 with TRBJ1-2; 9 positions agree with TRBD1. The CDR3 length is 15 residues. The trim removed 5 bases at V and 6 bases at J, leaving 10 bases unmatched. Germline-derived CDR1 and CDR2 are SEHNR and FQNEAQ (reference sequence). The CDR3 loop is CASSLPDRGSNGYTF. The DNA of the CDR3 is TGTGCCAGCAGCCTCCCCGACAGGGGGAGCAATGGCTACACCTTC.

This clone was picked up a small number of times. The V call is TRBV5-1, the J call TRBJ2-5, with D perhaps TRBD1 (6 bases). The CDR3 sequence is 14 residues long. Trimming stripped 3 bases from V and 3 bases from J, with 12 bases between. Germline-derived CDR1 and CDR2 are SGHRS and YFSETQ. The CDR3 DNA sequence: TGCGCCAGCAGCTCCGGACAGACCGAAGAGACCCAGTACTTC. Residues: CASSSGQTEETQYF.

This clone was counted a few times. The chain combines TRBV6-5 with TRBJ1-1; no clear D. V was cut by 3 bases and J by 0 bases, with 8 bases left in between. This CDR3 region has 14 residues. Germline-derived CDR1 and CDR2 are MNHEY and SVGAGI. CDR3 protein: CASSYGELNTEAFF. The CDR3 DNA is TGTGCCAGCAGTTATGGGGAGCTGAACACTGAAGCTTTCTTT.

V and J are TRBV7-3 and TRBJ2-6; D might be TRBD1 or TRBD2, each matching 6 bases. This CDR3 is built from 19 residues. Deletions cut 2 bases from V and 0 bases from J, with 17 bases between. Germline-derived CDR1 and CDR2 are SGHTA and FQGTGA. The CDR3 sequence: CASSLGAHGGSSGANVLTF. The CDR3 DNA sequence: TGTGCCAGCAGCTTAGGAGCCCACGGGGGCTCCTCTGGGGCCAACGTCCTGACTTTC.

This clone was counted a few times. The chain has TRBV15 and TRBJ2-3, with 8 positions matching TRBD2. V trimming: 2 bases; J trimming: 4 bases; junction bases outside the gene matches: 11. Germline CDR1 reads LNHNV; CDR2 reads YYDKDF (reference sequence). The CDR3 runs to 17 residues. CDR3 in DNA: TGTGCCACCAGCAGACCCGGGGGGGCGGGAGGCCCAGATACGCAGTATTTT. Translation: CATSRPGGAGGPDTQYF.

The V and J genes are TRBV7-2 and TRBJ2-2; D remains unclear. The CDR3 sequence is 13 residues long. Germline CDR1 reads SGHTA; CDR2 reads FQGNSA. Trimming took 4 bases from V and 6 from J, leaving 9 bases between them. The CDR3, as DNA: TGTGCCAGCAGCTCCCCTCTGGCCGGGGAGCTGTTTTTT. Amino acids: CASSSPLAGELFF.

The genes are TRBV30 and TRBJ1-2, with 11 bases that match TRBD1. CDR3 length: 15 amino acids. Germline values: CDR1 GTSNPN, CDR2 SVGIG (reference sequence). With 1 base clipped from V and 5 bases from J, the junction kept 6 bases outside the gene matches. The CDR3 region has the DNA TGTGCCTGGAGTGCCCCGGGACAGGGGGGTTATGGCTACACCTTC. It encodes CAWSAPGQGGYGYTF.

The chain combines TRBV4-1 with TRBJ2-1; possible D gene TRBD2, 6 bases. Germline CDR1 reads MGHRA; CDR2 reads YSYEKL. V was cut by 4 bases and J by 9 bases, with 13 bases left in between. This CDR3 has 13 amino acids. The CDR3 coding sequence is TGCGCCAGCAGCCTCGACGGAGGGAGTGAGCAGTTCTTC. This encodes CASSLDGGSEQFF.

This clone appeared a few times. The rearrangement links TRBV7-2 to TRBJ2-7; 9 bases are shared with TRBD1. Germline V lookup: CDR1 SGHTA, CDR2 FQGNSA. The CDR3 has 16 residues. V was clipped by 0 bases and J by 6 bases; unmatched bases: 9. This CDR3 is CASSLARTGVISEQYF. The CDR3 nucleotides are TGTGCCAGCAGCTTAGCTCGGACAGGGGTAATCAGCGAGCAGTACTTC.